The table lists the clone carrying this T cell receptor beta chain with a count of one. The antigen is undetermined. These data come from a study of shared clonotypes between healthy human individuals. The donors were adults (healthy and HIV-negative) with no recent acute infections or vaccinations. In the CD4+ fraction, cells were divided into CD45RA+ naive and CD45RA-negative memory subsets. Here immunoSEQ multiplex PCR was the method, and the copy in TCRdb shows in-frame clones only, minus some. Seen here are some 580,000 clones, around 97% observed once, and the top ten hold approximately 0.057%. There are 15 residues in the CDR3. The V segment lost 6 bases and the J segment 4 bases; nucleotides outside the gene matches: 8. Germline assignment: CDR1 MNHEY and CDR2 SMNVEV (reference sequence). Study observations and caveats: Naive subsets tended to show greater estimated richness than memory subsets. Even with large depth, rarefaction showed that sorted-subset sequencing was incomplete.

J is TRBJ2-2 and V is TRBV27, with 7 bases identical to TRBD1. Sequenced: naive CD4+ T cells sorted from blood. The subset is: CD45RA+ positively selected. The source is a woman aged 30 to 39 in good health. For the CDR3, the DNA is TGTGCCAGCAGCCCAGGGGGATCGGGCACCGGGGAGCTGTTTTTT. Its translation is CASSPGGSGTGELFF.